This T cell receptor (beta chain) is from a study of blood T cell repertoires in COVID-19. The wider study: T cells, B-cell-depleted T cells, or PBMCs supplied cDNA or gDNA.

Adults between roughly 18 and 100 years of age took part from 20 to 25 US areas. Using immunoSEQ multiplex PCR, the repertoire was profiled, and TCRdb retains in-frame clones only, with some absent. The table lists 350,000 to 400,000 clones, 75% to 90% of them singletons. Trimming cost V 7 bases and J 4 bases; bases outside gene matches: 8. From germline, CDR1 is SGDLS and CDR2 YYNGEE. The CDR3 loop spans 13 amino acids. J is TRBJ2-7 and V is TRBV9, with TRBD2 matching over 7 bases. This TCR was sampled from a man younger than 35 who had recovered from COVID-19. The source material was PBMCs or T cells enriched from blood (not recorded which). CDR3 region: CASSPWGGYEQYF. CDR3 DNA: TGTGCCAGCTCCCCCTGGGGGGGGTACGAGCAGTACTTC.